This record concerns one TCR beta chain sequence. What it binds is unknown. Other DNA sequences of this sample code for an identical CDR3. The sample originates from a study of shared clonotypes between healthy human individuals. In the original processing: Because ImmunoSEQ provided only junction sequences with no quality scores, the filtering differed. Clones were read by immunoSEQ multiplex PCR, and TCRdb kept only the in-frame ones, dropping some. Clone size and V and J calls were adopted from that table, with D and trimming inferred from the DNA. Among 2 million to 2.5 million clones listed, over 85% were seen once. Trimming shortened V by 0 bases and J by 1 base, and 10 bases separated the two germline ends. CDR1 and CDR2 (germline): SGHRS, YFSETQ. CDR3 length: 15 amino acids. Findings of the study overall: Among donors, the sharing of clonotypes was expected to be influenced by sequencing depth.

Sequenced sample: naive CD4+ T cells from PBMCs. This sample's subset: CD45RA+ positively selected. The rearrangement joins TRBV5-1 to TRBJ2-5; possible D gene TRBD2, 6 bases. This clonotype was obtained from a man younger than 35 in good health. Some clones in this sample may be carry-over from other donors' samples. This CDR3 is CASSLDRGSQETQYF. The CDR3 DNA reads as TGCGCCAGCAGCTTGGATCGGGGGTCCCAAGAGACCCAGTACTTC.